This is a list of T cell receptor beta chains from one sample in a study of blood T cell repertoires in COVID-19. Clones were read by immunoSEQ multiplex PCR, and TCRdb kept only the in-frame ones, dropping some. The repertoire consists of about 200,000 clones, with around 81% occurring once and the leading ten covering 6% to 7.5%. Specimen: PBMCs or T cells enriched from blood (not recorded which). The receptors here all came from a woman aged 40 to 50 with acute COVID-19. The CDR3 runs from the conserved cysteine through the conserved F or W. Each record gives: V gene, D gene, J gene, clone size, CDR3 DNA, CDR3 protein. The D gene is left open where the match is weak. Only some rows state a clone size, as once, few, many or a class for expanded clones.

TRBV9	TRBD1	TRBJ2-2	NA	TGTGCCAGCAGCGTAGGCGACAGGGGGAACACCGGGGAGCTGTTTTTT	CASSVGDRGNTGELFF
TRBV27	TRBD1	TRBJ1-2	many	TGTGCCAGCAGTGGTCCCGGGACAGGGACCAACTATGGCTACACCTTC	CASSGPGTGTNYGYTF
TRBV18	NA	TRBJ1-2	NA	TGTGCCAGCTCACAAAAGGGGCAGTTTACGGATGCTGGCTACACCTTC	CASSQKGQFTDAGYTF
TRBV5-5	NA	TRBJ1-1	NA	TGTGCCAGCAGTCCCGGGGGGGGGACTGAAGCTTTCTTT	CASSPGGGTEAFF
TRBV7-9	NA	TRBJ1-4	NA	TGTGCCAGCAGCTCCCCAAAGATTGATAGGCGGAGTGAAAAACTGTTTTTT	CASSSPKIDRRSEKLFF
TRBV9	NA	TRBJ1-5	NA	TGTGCCAGCAGCGTAGACGGTTATAGCAATCAGCCCCAGCATTTT	CASSVDGYSNQPQHF
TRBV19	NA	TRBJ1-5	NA	TGTGCCAGTAGTATCCGGGGCAATCAGCCCCAGCATTTT	CASSIRGNQPQHF
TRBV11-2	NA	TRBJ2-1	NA	TGTGCCAGCAGCTTGGGACTGAACAATGAGCAGTTCTTC	CASSLGLNNEQFF
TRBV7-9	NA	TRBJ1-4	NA	TGTGCCAGCAGCTTAGGCTTAACCGAGAATGAAAAACTGTTTTTT	CASSLGLTENEKLFF
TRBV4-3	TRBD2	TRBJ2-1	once	TGCGCCAGCAGCCGAGCCCCCGGGACTGGGGGGGACAATGAGCAGTTCTTC	CASSRAPGTGGDNEQFF
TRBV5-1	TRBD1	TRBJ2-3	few	TGCGCCAGCAGCGGAGAGGGGGCCCGCACAGATACGCAGTATTTT	CASSGEGARTDTQYF
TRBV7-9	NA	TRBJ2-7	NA	TGTGCCAGCAGCCCTAGCTCCTACGAGCAGTACTTC	CASSPSSYEQYF
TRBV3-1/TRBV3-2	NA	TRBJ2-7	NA	TGTGCCAGCAGCCAAGTTTGGAGCTCCTACGAGCAGTACTTC	CASSQVWSSYEQYF
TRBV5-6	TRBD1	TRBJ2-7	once	TGTGCCAGCAGCATAAGACAGGGGTTCACGGTGTTCGAGCAGTACTTC	CASSIRQGFTVFEQYF
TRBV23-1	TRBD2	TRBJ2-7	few	TGCGCCAGCAGTCAATCAGCGGGGTCCTACGAGCAGTACTTC	CASSQSAGSYEQYF
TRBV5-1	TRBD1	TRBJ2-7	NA	TGCGCCAGCAGCTTGGGTGGGACAGGGGCTTATAGCTCCTACGAGCAGTACTTC	CASSLGGTGAYSSYEQYF